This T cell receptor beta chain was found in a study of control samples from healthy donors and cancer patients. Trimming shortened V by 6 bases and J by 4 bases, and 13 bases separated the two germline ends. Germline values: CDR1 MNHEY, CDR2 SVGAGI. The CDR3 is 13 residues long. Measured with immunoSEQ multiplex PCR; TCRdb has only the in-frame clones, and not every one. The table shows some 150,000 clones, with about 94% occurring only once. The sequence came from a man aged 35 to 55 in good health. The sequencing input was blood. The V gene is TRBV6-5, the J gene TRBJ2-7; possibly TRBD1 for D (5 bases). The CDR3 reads CASRPGKIYEQYF. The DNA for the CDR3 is TGTGCCAGCAGACCAGGGAAGATATACGAGCAGTACTTC.